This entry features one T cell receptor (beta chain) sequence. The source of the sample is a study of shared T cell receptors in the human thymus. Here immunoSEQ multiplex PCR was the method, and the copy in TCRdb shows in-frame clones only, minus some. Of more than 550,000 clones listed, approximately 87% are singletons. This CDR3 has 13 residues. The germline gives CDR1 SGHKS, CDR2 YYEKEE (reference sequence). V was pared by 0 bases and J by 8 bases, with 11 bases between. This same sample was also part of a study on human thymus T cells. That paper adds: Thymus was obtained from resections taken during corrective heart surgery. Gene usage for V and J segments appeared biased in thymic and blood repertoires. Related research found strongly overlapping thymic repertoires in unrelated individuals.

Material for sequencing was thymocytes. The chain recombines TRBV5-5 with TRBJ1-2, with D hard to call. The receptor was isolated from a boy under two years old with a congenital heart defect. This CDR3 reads CASSLERGSGYTF. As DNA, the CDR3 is TGTGCCAGCAGCTTGGAGCGCGGCTCCGGCTACACCTTC. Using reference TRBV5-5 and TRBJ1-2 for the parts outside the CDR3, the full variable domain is DAGVTQSPTHLIKTRGQQVTLRCSPISGHKSVSWYQQVLGQGPQFIFQYYEKEERGRGNFPDRFSARQFPNYSSELNVNALLLGDSALYLCASSLERGSGYTFGSGTRLTVV.